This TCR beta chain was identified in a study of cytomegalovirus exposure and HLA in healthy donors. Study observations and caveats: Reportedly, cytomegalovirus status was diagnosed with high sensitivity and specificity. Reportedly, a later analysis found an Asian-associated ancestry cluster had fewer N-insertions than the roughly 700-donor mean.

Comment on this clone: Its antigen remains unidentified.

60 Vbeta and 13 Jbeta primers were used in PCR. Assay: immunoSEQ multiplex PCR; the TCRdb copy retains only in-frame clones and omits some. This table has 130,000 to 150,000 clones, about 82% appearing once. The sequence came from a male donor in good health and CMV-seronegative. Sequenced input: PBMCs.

CDR3 region: CASSVASGLAGLEQYF. The CDR3 nucleotides read TGTGCCAGCAGCGTAGCATCGGGACTAGCGGGGCTCGAGCAGTACTTC. V usage is TRBV9 and J usage is TRBJ2-7; 13 positions match TRBD2. The V gene's germline CDR1 is SGDLS and CDR2 YYNGEE. V trimming: 0 bases; J trimming: 6 bases; junction bases outside the gene matches: 6. This CDR3 is built from 16 residues. The entire variable domain, with the rest obtained from reference TRBV9 and TRBJ2-7, is as follows: DSGVTQTPKHLITATGQRVTLRCSPRSGDLSVYWYQQSLDQGLQFLIQYYNGEERAKGNILERFSAQQFPDLHSELNLSSLELGDSALYFCASSVASGLAGLEQYFGPGTRLTVT.